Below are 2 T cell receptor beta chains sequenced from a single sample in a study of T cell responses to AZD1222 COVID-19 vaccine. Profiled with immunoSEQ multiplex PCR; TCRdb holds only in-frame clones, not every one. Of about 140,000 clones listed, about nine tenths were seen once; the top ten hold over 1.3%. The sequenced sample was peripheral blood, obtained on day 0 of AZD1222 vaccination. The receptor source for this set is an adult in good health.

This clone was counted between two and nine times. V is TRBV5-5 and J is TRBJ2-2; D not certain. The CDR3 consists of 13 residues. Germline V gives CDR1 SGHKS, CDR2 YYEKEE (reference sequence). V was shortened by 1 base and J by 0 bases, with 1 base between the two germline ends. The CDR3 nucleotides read TGTGCCAGCAGCTTGACGAACACCGGGGAGCTGTTTTTT. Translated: CASSLTNTGELFF.

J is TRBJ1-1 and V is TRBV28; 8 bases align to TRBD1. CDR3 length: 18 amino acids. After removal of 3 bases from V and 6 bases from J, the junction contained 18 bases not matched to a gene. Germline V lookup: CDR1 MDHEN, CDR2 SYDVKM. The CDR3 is CASSFQGATGYIRSEAFF. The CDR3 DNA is TGTGCCAGCAGTTTTCAGGGGGCAACGGGCTACATTAGGTCTGAAGCTTTCTTT. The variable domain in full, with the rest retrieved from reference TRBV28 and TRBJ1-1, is DVKVTQSSRYLVKRTGEKVFLECVQDMDHENMFWYRQDPGLGLRLIYFSYDVKMKEKGDIPEGYSVSREKKERFSLILESASTNQTSMYLCASSFQGATGYIRSEAFFGQGTRLTVV.